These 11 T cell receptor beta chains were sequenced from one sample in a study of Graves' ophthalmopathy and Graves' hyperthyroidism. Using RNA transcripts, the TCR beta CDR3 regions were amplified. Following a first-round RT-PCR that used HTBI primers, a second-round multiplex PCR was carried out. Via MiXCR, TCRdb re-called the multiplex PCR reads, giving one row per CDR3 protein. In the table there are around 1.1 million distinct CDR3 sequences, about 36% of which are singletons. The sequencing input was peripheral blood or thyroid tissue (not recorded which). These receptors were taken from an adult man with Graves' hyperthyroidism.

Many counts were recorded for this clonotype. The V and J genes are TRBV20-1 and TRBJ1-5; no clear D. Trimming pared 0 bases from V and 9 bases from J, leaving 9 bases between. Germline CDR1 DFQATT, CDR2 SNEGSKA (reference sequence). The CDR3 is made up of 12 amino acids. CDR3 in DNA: TGCAGTGCTAGAGATCAATCGGCGCCCCAGCATTTT. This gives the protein CSARDQSAPQHF.

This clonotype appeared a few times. CDR3 sequence (DNA): TGTGCCAGCAGTGGGCTCATAAATCAGCCCCAGCATTTT. Translation: CASSGLINQPQHF. The chain employs TRBV12-3 or TRBV12-4 and TRBJ1-5; no reliable D call. There are 13 residues in the CDR3. The V and J ends lost 5 bases and 4 bases respectively, with 9 bases between them.

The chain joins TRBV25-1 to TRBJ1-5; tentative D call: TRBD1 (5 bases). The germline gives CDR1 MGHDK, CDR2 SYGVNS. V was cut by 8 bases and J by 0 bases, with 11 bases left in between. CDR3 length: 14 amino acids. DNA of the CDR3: TGTGCCAGCGGACATAGAAATAGCAATCAGCCCCAGCATTTT. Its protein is CASGHRNSNQPQHF.

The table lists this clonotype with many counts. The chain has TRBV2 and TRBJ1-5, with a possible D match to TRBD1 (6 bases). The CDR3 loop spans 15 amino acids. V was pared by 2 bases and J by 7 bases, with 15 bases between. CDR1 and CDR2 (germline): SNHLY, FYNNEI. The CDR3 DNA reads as TGTGCCAGCAGTGAACTAGGGGCAGGGGCCCAGCCCCAGCATTTT. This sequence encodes CASSELGAGAQPQHF. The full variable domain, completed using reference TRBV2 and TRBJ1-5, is EPEVTQTPSHQVTQMGQEVILRCVPISNHLYFYWYRQILGQKVEFLVSFYNNEISEKSEIFDDQFSVERPDGSNFTLKIRSTKLEDSAMYFCASSELGAGAQPQHFGDGTRLSIL.

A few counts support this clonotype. The CDR3 is CASSLEGDRGYPTNEKLFF. In DNA, the CDR3 is TGTGCCAGCAGCTTAGAAGGGGACAGGGGTTACCCAACTAATGAAAAACTGTTTTTT. The rearrangement joins TRBV7-2 to TRBJ1-4, with 10 bases aligning to TRBD1. CDR1 is SGHTA and CDR2 is FQGNSA in the germline V gene. The CDR3 contains 19 residues. Trimming at V came to 1 base and at J to 0 bases, leaving 8 bases not matched to a gene.

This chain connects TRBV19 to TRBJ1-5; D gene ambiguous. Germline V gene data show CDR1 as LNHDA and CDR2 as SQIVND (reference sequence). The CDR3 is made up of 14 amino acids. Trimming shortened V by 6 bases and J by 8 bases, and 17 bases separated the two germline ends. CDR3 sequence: CASRFGNTGEPQHF. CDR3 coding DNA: TGTGCCAGTAGATTCGGGAATACCGGGGAGCCCCAGCATTTT.

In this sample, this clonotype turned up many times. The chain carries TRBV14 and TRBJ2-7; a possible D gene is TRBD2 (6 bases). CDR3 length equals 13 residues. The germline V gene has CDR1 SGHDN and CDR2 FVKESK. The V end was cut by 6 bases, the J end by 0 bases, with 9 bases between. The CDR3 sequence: CASRLAASYEQYF. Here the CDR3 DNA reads TGTGCCAGCAGGTTAGCGGCCTCCTACGAGCAGTACTTC.

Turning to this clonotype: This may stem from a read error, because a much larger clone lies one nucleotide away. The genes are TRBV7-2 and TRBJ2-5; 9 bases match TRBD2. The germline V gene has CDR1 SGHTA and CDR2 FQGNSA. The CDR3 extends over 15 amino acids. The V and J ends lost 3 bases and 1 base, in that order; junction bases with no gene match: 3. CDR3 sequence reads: CASSLLTSGQETQYF. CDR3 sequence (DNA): TGTGCCAGCAGCTTGTTGACTAGCGGCCAAGAGACCCAGTACTTC.

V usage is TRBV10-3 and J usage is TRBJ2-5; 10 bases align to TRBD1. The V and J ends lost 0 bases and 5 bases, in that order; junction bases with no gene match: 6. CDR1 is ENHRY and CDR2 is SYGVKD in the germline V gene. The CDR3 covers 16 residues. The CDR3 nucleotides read TGTGCCATCAGTGAGTCGACAGGGGGCTTCGTCGAGACCCAGTACTTC. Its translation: CAISESTGGFVETQYF.

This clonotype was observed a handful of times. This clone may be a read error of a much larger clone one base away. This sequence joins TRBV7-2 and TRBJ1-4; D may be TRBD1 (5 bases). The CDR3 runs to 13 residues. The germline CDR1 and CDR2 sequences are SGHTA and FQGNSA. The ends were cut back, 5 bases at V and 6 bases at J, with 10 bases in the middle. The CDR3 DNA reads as TGTGCCAGCAGCCCTCTGGGGGATGAAAAACTGTTTTTT. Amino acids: CASSPLGDEKLFF. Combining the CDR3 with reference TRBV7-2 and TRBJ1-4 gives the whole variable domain GAGVSQSPSNKVTEKGKDVELRCDPISGHTALYWYRQSLGQGLEFLIYFQGNSAPDKSGLPSDRFSAERTGGSVSTLTIQRTQQEDSAVYLCASSPLGDEKLFFGSGTQLSVL.

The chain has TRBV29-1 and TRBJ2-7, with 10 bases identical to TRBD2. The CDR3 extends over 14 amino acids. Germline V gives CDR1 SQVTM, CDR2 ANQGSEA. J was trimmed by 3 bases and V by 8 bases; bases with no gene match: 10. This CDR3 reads CSLSLAGGGYEQYF. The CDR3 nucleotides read TGCAGCTTATCCTTAGCGGGGGGCGGCTACGAGCAGTACTTC.